Below, 18 T cell receptor beta chains from the same sample are listed, as sequenced in a study of shared clonotypes between healthy human individuals. Method: immunoSEQ multiplex PCR; TCRdb's copy keeps in-frame clones and lacks some. Of some 500,000 clones listed, about 96% were seen once; the top ten hold about 0.054%. What was sequenced was naive CD4+ T cells sorted from blood. The subset: CD45RA+ positively selected. Source of these receptors: a woman aged 30 to 39 in good health.

The chain couples TRBV19 to TRBJ2-3, with TRBD2 identical over 11 bases. The ends lost 6 bases at V and 5 bases at J; junction bases unmatched: 16. This CDR3 has 18 residues. In germline, CDR1 is LNHDA, CDR2 SQIVND (reference sequence). The CDR3 reads CASSLLTSGSLFRDTQYF. The CDR3 DNA sequence: TGTGCCAGTAGCCTACTCACTAGCGGGAGTCTCTTTAGAGATACGCAGTATTTT. Full variable domain (missing parts from reference TRBV19 and TRBJ2-3): DGGITQSPKYLFRKEGQNVTLSCEQNLNHDAMYWYRQDPGQGLRLIYYSQIVNDFQKGDIAEGYSVSREKKESFPLTVTSAQKNPTAFYLCASSLLTSGSLFRDTQYFGPGTRLTVL.

This sequence joins TRBV10-3 and TRBJ1-1, with a weak D call TRBD1 (5 bases). The length of the CDR3 is 15 residues. Germline V gene sequence: CDR1 ENHRY, CDR2 SYGVKD. The ends were cut back, 1 base at V and 1 base at J, with 10 bases in the middle. The CDR3 region has the DNA TGTGCCATCAGTGAGTTGGGTGGGGGGAACACTGAAGCTTTCTTT. Protein: CAISELGGGNTEAFF.

The genes are TRBV10-3 and TRBJ2-1, with D possibly being TRBD2 (6 bases). Germline CDR1 reads ENHRY; CDR2 reads SYGVKD. The V end was cut by 1 base, the J end by 9 bases, with 19 bases between. The CDR3 has 16 residues. The chain's CDR3 is CAISEYGGLAGGEQFF. The CDR3, as DNA: TGTGCCATCAGTGAGTATGGCGGGCTAGCCGGGGGTGAGCAGTTCTTC.

The J gene is TRBJ2-2, the V gene TRBV5-1; D unclear. Trimming took off 0 bases at V and 0 bases at J, with 9 bases between the two ends. The CDR3 length is 16 residues. Per the germline V gene, CDR1 is SGHRS and CDR2 is YFSETQ. The CDR3 protein is CASSLDGVPNTGELFF. As DNA, the CDR3 is TGCGCCAGCAGCTTGGATGGGGTTCCGAACACCGGGGAGCTGTTTTTT.

The gene calls are TRBV5-1 and TRBJ2-1; 7 bases align to TRBD2. The V and J ends lost 1 base and 5 bases, in that order; junction bases with no gene match: 9. Germline V gene data show CDR1 as SGHRS and CDR2 as YFSETQ. CDR3 length: 16 amino acids. The DNA of the CDR3 is TGCGCCAGCAGCTTGAGTGGATCTAGCGGCGACAATGAGCAGTTCTTC. Its translation: CASSLSGSSGDNEQFF. The entire variable domain, with the rest obtained from reference TRBV5-1 and TRBJ2-1, is as follows: KAGVTQTPRYLIKTRGQQVTLSCSPISGHRSVSWYQQTPGQGLQFLFEYFSETQRNKGNFPGRFSGRQFSNSRSEMNVSTLELGDSALYLCASSLSGSSGDNEQFFGPGTRLTVL.

This chain links TRBV12-2 with TRBJ2-3; the table's D gene call, TRBD2, was not cross checked with the DNA. TRBV12-2 is a pseudogene segment. The CDR3 is made up of 15 amino acids. In DNA, the CDR3 is TGTGCAAGTCGATCTAGCGGGGTCATCACAGATACGCAGTATTTT. This codes for CASRSSGVITDTQYF.

This rearrangement joins TRBV30 to TRBJ2-4; unclear D gene. This CDR3 is built from 11 residues. Germline CDR1 GTSNPN, CDR2 SVGIG (reference sequence). The germline V and J ends were trimmed by 4 bases and 5 bases, with 6 bases remaining between them. The CDR3 here is CAWTDQNIQYF. For the CDR3, the DNA is TGTGCCTGGACGGATCAAAACATTCAGTACTTC.

Only one count was recorded for this clone. The rearrangement joins TRBV28 to TRBJ2-7; 12 positions match TRBD1. Losses at the gene ends were 3 bases for V and 6 bases for J; bases not matched to a gene: 6. The CDR3 runs 15 residues. Germline V gives CDR1 MDHEN, CDR2 SYDVKM. The CDR3 region has the DNA TGTGCCAGCAGTTTCGGTGGGACAGGGGGCGCCGAGCAGTACTTC. This encodes CASSFGGTGGAEQYF. Together with reference TRBV28 and TRBJ2-7, the CDR3 gives the full variable domain: DVKVTQSSRYLVKRTGEKVFLECVQDMDHENMFWYRQDPGLGLRLIYFSYDVKMKEKGDIPEGYSVSREKKERFSLILESASTNQTSMYLCASSFGGTGGAEQYFGPGTRLTVT.

The chain combines TRBV7-9 with TRBJ2-5; TRBD1 might be the D (5 bases). The J call may not be correct, given that the DNA end is closer to TRBJ2-7. The CDR3 spans 15 residues. The germline CDR1 and CDR2 sequences are SEHNR and FQNEAQ (reference sequence). The CDR3 DNA reads TGTGCCAGCAGCTTAGAAACCCACAGGTCCTACGAGCAGTACTTC. Amino acid sequence: CASSLETHRSYEQYF.

The chain carries TRBV6-1 and TRBJ2-4; possible D gene TRBD1, 6 bases. CDR3 length: 17 amino acids. V dropped 4 bases and J dropped 6 bases, with 22 bases sitting between them. From germline, CDR1 is MNHNS and CDR2 SASEGT. This CDR3 reads CASSVSFLGVGGNIQYF. The CDR3 coding sequence is TGTGCCAGCAGTGTCTCCTTCCTGGGGGTAGGGGGAAACATTCAGTACTTC.

The rearrangement uses TRBV18 and TRBJ1-1, with TRBD1 matching over 10 bases. CDR1 KGHSH and CDR2 LQKENI come from the germline V gene. The V and J ends lost 0 bases and 12 bases, in that order; junction bases with no gene match: 7. This CDR3 has 14 amino acids. CDR3 DNA sequence: TGTGCCAGCTCACCACCGGCGACAGGGGGCTCGTCTTTCTTT. It encodes CASSPPATGGSSFF. The whole variable domain, remainder taken from reference TRBV18 and TRBJ1-1, is NAGVMQNPRHLVRRRGQEARLRCSPMKGHSHVYWYRQLPEEGLKFMVYLQKENIIDESGMPKERFSAEFPKEGPSILRIQQVVRGDSAAYFCASSPPATGGSSFFGQGTRLTVV.

The chain couples TRBV29-1 to TRBJ1-3, with 7 bases aligning to TRBD1. CDR1 and CDR2 from the germline V gene are SQVTM and ANQGSEA. This CDR3 is built from 17 residues. V shed 5 bases, J shed 0 bases, and the junction held 13 bases outside the gene matches. Here the CDR3 DNA reads TGCAGCGTTACCGGGACAGATTTTTTTGGCTCTGGAAACACCATATATTTT. Translating it yields CSVTGTDFFGSGNTIYF.

This chain links TRBV18 with TRBJ1-5; 9 bases map to TRBD1. CDR3 length: 15 amino acids. With V trimmed by 5 bases and J by 4 bases, 6 bases remained unmatched. In germline, CDR1 is KGHSH, CDR2 LQKENI. The CDR3 loop is CASSFTGGNNQPQHF. DNA of the CDR3: TGTGCCAGCTCATTCACAGGGGGCAATAATCAGCCCCAGCATTTT.

The chain couples TRBV10-2 to TRBJ1-1; D ambiguous. Germline CDR1 WSHSY, CDR2 SAAADI. Between the trimmed V and J ends, which lost 8 bases and 5 bases, there was a span of 6 bases. The CDR3 is 10 amino acids. The DNA for the CDR3 is TGCGCCAGCGGAGATACTGAAGCTTTCTTT. Translated: CASGDTEAFF.

The chain couples TRBV27 to TRBJ1-1; no definite D call. CDR1 is MNHEY, CDR2 SMNVEV, per germline (reference sequence). Trimming took off 1 base at V and 0 bases at J, with 9 bases between the two ends. The CDR3 runs 15 residues. The CDR3 spells CASSLLGQLNTEAFF. CDR3 nucleotide sequence: TGTGCCAGCAGTTTATTAGGGCAGTTGAACACTGAAGCTTTCTTT.

V gene TRBV28 combines with J gene TRBJ2-7; D may be TRBD1 (6 bases). The CDR3 spans 14 residues. From germline, CDR1 is MDHEN and CDR2 SYDVKM. V was trimmed by 11 bases and J by 5 bases, leaving 22 bases between them. The CDR3 loop is CASYPGTIPHEQYF. As DNA, the CDR3 is TGTGCCTCCTACCCCGGGACAATCCCCCACGAGCAGTACTTC.

This sequence joins TRBV19 and TRBJ2-3, with D maybe TRBD1 (5 bases). Trimming shortened V by 3 bases and J by 2 bases, and 15 bases separated the two germline ends. The CDR3 runs 16 residues. Germline V gives CDR1 LNHDA, CDR2 SQIVND (reference sequence). The CDR3 reads CASSIRAQGVTDTQYF. As DNA, the CDR3 is TGTGCCAGTAGTATTCGGGCCCAAGGGGTCACAGATACGCAGTATTTT. Based on the CDR3 plus reference TRBV19 and TRBJ2-3, the full variable domain is DGGITQSPKYLFRKEGQNVTLSCEQNLNHDAMYWYRQDPGQGLRLIYYSQIVNDFQKGDIAEGYSVSREKKESFPLTVTSAQKNPTAFYLCASSIRAQGVTDTQYFGPGTRLTVL.

V usage is TRBV6-5 and J usage is TRBJ2-5; a weak D match, TRBD2 (7 bases). CDR1 is MNHEY and CDR2 is SVGAGI in the germline V gene. The CDR3 is made up of 16 amino acids. Trimming left V 1 base short and J 3 bases short, with 15 bases between. CDR3 amino acids: CASSYWGRGSEETQYF. Written as DNA, the CDR3 is TGTGCCAGCAGTTACTGGGGGCGGGGGTCGGAAGAGACCCAGTACTTC.